The rows below give T cell receptor beta chains drawn from one sample of a study of robustness of blood B and T cell sequencing. TCRdb itself ran the PCR reads through MiXCR, one entry per CDR3 protein. The sample contains roughly 1,500 distinct CDR3 sequences, about 72% of which appear only once. The specimen was peripheral blood. These receptor sequences come from a human donor in good health. The CDR3 runs from the conserved cysteine through the conserved F or W. D genes are given only for firm matches. Not every row has a clone size; where given, it reads once, few, many or a size class.

CDR3aa: CSGRDIYMNTEAFF; CDR3nt: TGCAGCGGACGGGACATTTACATGAACACTGAAGCTTTCTTT; j_gene: TRBJ1-1; v_gene: TRBV29-1; abundance: .; d_gene: .
CDR3aa: CASSPDSSNYGYTF; CDR3nt: TGCGCCAGCAGCCCGGACAGTTCCAACTATGGCTACACCTTC; j_gene: TRBJ1-2; v_gene: TRBV5-1; abundance: .; d_gene: .
CDR3aa: CASSAGGTYEQYF; CDR3nt: TGTGCCAGCAGTGCAGGGGGCACCTACGAGCAATACTTC; j_gene: TRBJ2-7; v_gene: TRBV5-4; abundance: .; d_gene: TRBD1
CDR3aa: CASSPGTVDYEQYF; CDR3nt: TGCGCCAGCAGCCCGGGGACGGTCGATTACGAGCAGTACTTC; j_gene: TRBJ2-7; v_gene: TRBV5-1; abundance: .; d_gene: .
CDR3aa: CASSYSTGWYTEAFF; CDR3nt: TGTGCCAGCAGTTACTCGACGGGGTGGTACACTGAAGCTTTCTTT; j_gene: TRBJ1-1; v_gene: TRBV6-5; abundance: .; d_gene: .
CDR3aa: CASSLFWGGTYEQYF; CDR3nt: TGCGCCAGCAGCTTGTTTTGGGGGGGTACGTACGAGCAGTACTTC; j_gene: TRBJ2-7; v_gene: TRBV5-1; abundance: .; d_gene: TRBD2
CDR3aa: CAISVGQGVREQYF; CDR3nt: TGTGCCATCAGCGTGGGACAGGGGGTGAGGGAGCAGTACTTC; j_gene: TRBJ2-7; v_gene: TRBV10-3; abundance: .; d_gene: TRBD1
CDR3aa: CASSYDGRQDYGYTF; CDR3nt: TGTGCCAGCAGTTACGACGGTAGACAGGACTATGGCTACACCTTC; j_gene: TRBJ1-2; v_gene: TRBV6-5; abundance: once; d_gene: .
CDR3aa: CASSPESTAGNTIYF; CDR3nt: TGTGCCAGCAGCCCAGAGTCGACAGCTGGAAACACCATATATTTT; j_gene: TRBJ1-3; v_gene: TRBV9; abundance: .; d_gene: .
CDR3aa: CASSEGLLNTEAFF; CDR3nt: TGCGCCAGCTCCGAAGGTCTGCTGAACACTGAAGCTTTCTTT; j_gene: TRBJ1-1; v_gene: TRBV5-1; abundance: .; d_gene: .
CDR3aa: CASSLGDRAYEQYF; CDR3nt: TGCGCCAGCAGCTTGGGGGACAGAGCCTACGAGCAGTACTTC; j_gene: TRBJ2-7; v_gene: TRBV5-1; abundance: .; d_gene: TRBD1
CDR3aa: CASSYTPGVAYNSPLHF; CDR3nt: TGTGCCAGCAGTTACACCCCAGGGGTAGCCTATAATTCACCCCTCCACTTT; j_gene: TRBJ1-6; v_gene: TRBV6-5; abundance: .; d_gene: .
CDR3aa: CASSIAYSNQPQHF; CDR3nt: TGTGCCAGCAGTATCGCTTATAGCAATCAGCCCCAGCATTTT; j_gene: TRBJ1-5; v_gene: TRBV6-1; abundance: .; d_gene: .
CDR3aa: CAWRLAGQETQYF; CDR3nt: TGTGCCTGGAGACTAGCGGGACAAGAGACCCAGTACTTC; j_gene: TRBJ2-5; v_gene: TRBV30; abundance: .; d_gene: TRBD2
CDR3aa: CASSRTAGQNTGELFF; CDR3nt: TGTGCCAGCAGCCGGACAGCAGGTCAGAACACCGGGGAGCTGTTTTTT; j_gene: TRBJ2-2; v_gene: TRBV11-3; abundance: .; d_gene: .
CDR3aa: CASSSRVTSGGLSTDTQYF; CDR3nt: TGTGCCAGCAGCTCCCGTGTGACTAGCGGGGGACTTAGCACAGATACGCAGTATTTT; j_gene: TRBJ2-3; v_gene: TRBV7-1; abundance: .; d_gene: TRBD2
CDR3aa: CASSLEGGRGPLHF; CDR3nt: TGCGCCAGCAGCTTGGAAGGGGGCAGGGGACCCCTCCACTTT; j_gene: TRBJ1-6; v_gene: TRBV5-1; abundance: .; d_gene: TRBD1
CDR3aa: CAISEWGMGEPGNTIYF; CDR3nt: TGTGCCATCAGTGAGTGGGGGATGGGTGAGCCTGGAAACACCATATATTTT; j_gene: TRBJ1-3; v_gene: TRBV10-3; abundance: large; d_gene: .
CDR3aa: CASSPILDRKAEAFF; CDR3nt: TGCGCCAGCAGCCCTATCCTCGACAGAAAAGCTGAAGCTTTCTTT; j_gene: TRBJ1-1; v_gene: TRBV4-1; abundance: .; d_gene: .
CDR3aa: CASSYSPDRGYEQYF; CDR3nt: TGTGCCAGCAGTTACTCGCCGGACAGGGGCTACGAGCAGTACTTC; j_gene: TRBJ2-7; v_gene: TRBV6-5; abundance: once; d_gene: TRBD1
CDR3aa: CSADSYGYTF; CDR3nt: TGCAGCGCGGACAGCTATGGCTACACCTTC; j_gene: TRBJ1-2; v_gene: TRBV29-1; abundance: .; d_gene: .
CDR3aa: CASSTIGRGVNEQFF; CDR3nt: TGTGCCAGCAGTACGATCGGGAGAGGGGTCAATGAGCAGTTCTTC; j_gene: TRBJ2-1; v_gene: TRBV6-1; abundance: .; d_gene: .
CDR3aa: CAISPEGQGEAFF; CDR3nt: TGTGCCATCAGTCCTGAGGGGCAGGGTGAAGCTTTCTTT; j_gene: TRBJ1-1; v_gene: TRBV10-3; abundance: .; d_gene: .
CDR3aa: CASSLTGGSNSPLHF; CDR3nt: TGTGCCAGCAGCTTAACGGGCGGCTCAAATTCACCCCTCCACTTT; j_gene: TRBJ1-6; v_gene: TRBV7-3; abundance: few; d_gene: .
CDR3aa: CASRVQPQHF; CDR3nt: TGCGCCAGCAGGGTCCAGCCCCAGCATTTT; j_gene: TRBJ1-5; v_gene: TRBV5-1; abundance: once; d_gene: .
CDR3aa: CASSPGQGDNQPQHF; CDR3nt: TGTGCCAGCAGCCCGGGACAGGGAGACAATCAGCCCCAGCATTTT; j_gene: TRBJ1-5; v_gene: TRBV7-9; abundance: .; d_gene: TRBD1
CDR3aa: CASGNSNEQFF; CDR3nt: TGTGCCAGCGGCAATTCAAATGAGCAGTTCTTC; j_gene: TRBJ2-1; v_gene: TRBV7-9; abundance: large; d_gene: .
CDR3aa: CASSSTRTGDFYTF; CDR3nt: TGTGCCAGCAGCTCGACCAGGACAGGGGACTTTTACACCTTC; j_gene: TRBJ1-2; v_gene: TRBV5-6; abundance: .; d_gene: TRBD1
CDR3aa: CASRPSLHPFTDTQYF; CDR3nt: TGTGCCAGCAGGCCTAGTCTTCACCCTTTTACAGATACGCAGTATTTT; j_gene: TRBJ2-3; v_gene: TRBV6-1; abundance: .; d_gene: .
CDR3aa: CATSSPRTGVGEKLFF; CDR3nt: TGTGCCACCAGCAGTCCTAGGACAGGGGTGGGTGAAAAACTGTTTTTT; j_gene: TRBJ1-4; v_gene: TRBV15; abundance: .; d_gene: TRBD1
CDR3aa: CASSQEGQGSGEQFF; CDR3nt: TGTGCCAGCAGCCAAGAGGGCCAGGGATCGGGTGAGCAGTTCTTC; j_gene: TRBJ2-1; v_gene: TRBV3-1; abundance: .; d_gene: .
CDR3aa: CASSELRGTDTQYF; CDR3nt: TGTGCCAGCAGTGAACTCAGGGGCACAGATACGCAGTATTTT; j_gene: TRBJ2-3; v_gene: TRBV2; abundance: .; d_gene: .
CDR3aa: CASSKGRGTSTDTQYF; CDR3nt: TGTGCCAGCAGCAAAGGAAGAGGGACCAGCACAGATACGCAGTATTTT; j_gene: TRBJ2-3; v_gene: TRBV21-1; abundance: .; d_gene: .
CDR3aa: CSAGHLYEQYF; CDR3nt: TGCAGTGCTGGACACCTCTACGAGCAGTACTTC; j_gene: TRBJ2-7; v_gene: TRBV20-1; abundance: .; d_gene: .
CDR3aa: CASSIRGSGGMYEQYF; CDR3nt: TGTGCCAGCAGCATACGAGGTAGCGGGGGGATGTACGAGCAGTACTTC; j_gene: TRBJ2-7; v_gene: TRBV7-8; abundance: few; d_gene: TRBD2
CDR3aa: CASSLDGGVYGYTF; CDR3nt: TGTGCCAGCAGCTTGGATGGGGGGGTCTATGGCTACACCTTC; j_gene: TRBJ1-2; v_gene: TRBV5-8; abundance: .; d_gene: .
CDR3aa: CASSGGLDTEAFF; CDR3nt: TGTGCCAGCTCCGGGGGGCTGGACACTGAAGCTTTCTTT; j_gene: TRBJ1-1; v_gene: TRBV18; abundance: .; d_gene: .
CDR3aa: CASHPGGSNTEAFF; CDR3nt: TGCGCCAGCCACCCAGGGGGGTCAAACACTGAAGCTTTCTTT; j_gene: TRBJ1-1; v_gene: TRBV5-1; abundance: .; d_gene: TRBD1
CDR3aa: CASTERGKNKRPYGYTF; CDR3nt: TGTGCCAGCACGGAAAGGGGGAAAAATAAGAGGCCATATGGCTACACCTTC; j_gene: TRBJ1-2; v_gene: TRBV7-8; abundance: .; d_gene: .
CDR3aa: CASNPRASGANVLTF; CDR3nt: TGTGCCAGCAATCCCAGGGCTTCTGGGGCCAACGTCCTGACTTTC; j_gene: TRBJ2-6; v_gene: TRBV2; abundance: .; d_gene: .
CDR3aa: CAWGQNTEAFF; CDR3nt: TGTGCCTGGGGTCAGAACACTGAAGCTTTCTTT; j_gene: TRBJ1-1; v_gene: TRBV30; abundance: few; d_gene: .
CDR3aa: CSVVGGWNTGELFF; CDR3nt: TGCAGCGTTGTTGGGGGGTGGAACACCGGGGAGCTGTTTTTT; j_gene: TRBJ2-2; v_gene: TRBV29-1; abundance: .; d_gene: .
CDR3aa: CASSLSGTSGGAVIQYF; CDR3nt: TGCGCCAGCAGCTTGAGCGGGACTAGCGGGGGGGCCGTCATTCAGTACTTC; j_gene: TRBJ2-4; v_gene: TRBV5-1; abundance: .; d_gene: TRBD2
CDR3aa: CASSLDSYTGELFF; CDR3nt: TGTGCCAGCAGCTTAGACAGCTACACCGGGGAGCTGTTTTTT; j_gene: TRBJ2-2; v_gene: TRBV11-3; abundance: .; d_gene: .
CDR3aa: CASSELSERQIYNSPLHF; CDR3nt: TGCGCCAGCAGTGAGTTATCTGAAAGACAGATCTATAATTCACCCCTCCACTTT; j_gene: TRBJ1-6; v_gene: TRBV10-1; abundance: .; d_gene: .
CDR3aa: CASSHRSGYTF; CDR3nt: TGTGCCAGCAGCCATAGGAGTGGCTACACCTTC; j_gene: TRBJ1-2; v_gene: TRBV14; abundance: .; d_gene: .
CDR3aa: CASSLRAGEGYTF; CDR3nt: TGTGCCAGCAGCTTGCGGGCAGGGGAAGGCTACACCTTC; j_gene: TRBJ1-2; v_gene: TRBV5-6; abundance: .; d_gene: .
CDR3aa: CSARAGASTDTQYF; CDR3nt: TGCAGTGCTCGAGCGGGGGCCAGCACAGATACGCAGTATTTT; j_gene: TRBJ2-3; v_gene: TRBV20-1; abundance: .; d_gene: TRBD2
CDR3aa: CAWNQRGGLLEQYF; CDR3nt: TGTGCCTGGAATCAGCGGGGGGGCCTTCTCGAGCAGTACTTC; j_gene: TRBJ2-7; v_gene: TRBV30; abundance: .; d_gene: TRBD2
CDR3aa: CASSERGRGNTGELFF; CDR3nt: TGCGCCAGCAGTGAACGGGGGCGGGGTAACACCGGGGAGCTGTTTTTT; j_gene: TRBJ2-2; v_gene: TRBV10-1; abundance: .; d_gene: .
CDR3aa: CSAKTGLTEAFF; CDR3nt: TGCAGTGCCAAGACAGGTCTGACTGAAGCTTTCTTT; j_gene: TRBJ1-1; v_gene: TRBV20-1; abundance: .; d_gene: .
CDR3aa: CASSLGPREQFF; CDR3nt: TGTGCCAGCAGCTTAGGTCCTCGAGAGCAGTTCTTC; j_gene: TRBJ2-1; v_gene: TRBV11-3; abundance: .; d_gene: .
CDR3aa: CASSEEWLAGAYNEQFF; CDR3nt: TGTGCCAGCAGTGAAGAGTGGCTAGCGGGGGCCTACAATGAGCAGTTCTTC; j_gene: TRBJ2-1; v_gene: TRBV6-1; abundance: .; d_gene: TRBD2
CDR3aa: CASSEGGMKSYEQYF; CDR3nt: TGTGCCAGCAGTGAAGGGGGGATGAAGTCCTACGAGCAGTACTTC; j_gene: TRBJ2-7; v_gene: TRBV2; abundance: .; d_gene: .